These 29 T cell receptor beta chains were sequenced from one sample in a study of cytomegalovirus exposure and HLA in healthy donors. A multiplex PCR was run with 60 Vbeta primers and 13 Jbeta primers. The method was immunoSEQ multiplex PCR; TCRdb's version includes in-frame clones alone and lacks a portion of them. The sample records 180,000 or so clones, 75% to 90% being singletons. The sample comprised PBMCs. Receptors originate from a girl aged 5 to 17 in good health and CMV-seropositive.

This clone was counted only a few times. The chain carries TRBV5-1 and TRBJ1-1; TRBD1 agrees at 9 bases. Germline CDR1 reads SGHRS; CDR2 reads YFSETQ. This CDR3 is built from 14 residues. Trimming cost V 5 bases and J 5 bases; bases outside gene matches: 7. The CDR3, as DNA: TGCGCCAGCAGGGGACAGGGCATTTCAACTGAAGCTTTCTTT. Protein: CASRGQGISTEAFF.

This chain connects TRBV7-9 to TRBJ1-1; the D is unclear. Germline CDR1 is SEHNR and CDR2 is FQNEAQ (reference sequence). V dropped 5 bases and J dropped 1 base, with 8 bases sitting between them. This CDR3 spans 13 amino acids. The CDR3 nucleotides are TGTGCCAGCAGCGCCCCCGGGAACACTGAAGCTTTCTTT. It codes for CASSAPGNTEAFF. The full variable domain, completed using reference TRBV7-9 and TRBJ1-1, is DTGVSQNPRHKITKRGQNVTFRCDPISEHNRLYWYRQTLGQGPEFLTYFQNEAQLEKSRLLSDRFSAERPKGSFSTLEIQRTEQGDSAMYLCASSAPGNTEAFFGQGTRLTVV.

The chain couples TRBV27 to TRBJ2-5; 11 nucleotides align to TRBD1. J lost 3 bases, V lost 0 bases, and 12 bases had no gene match. CDR1 is MNHEY and CDR2 is SMNVEV in the germline V gene (reference sequence). This CDR3 has 19 residues. The CDR3 DNA reads as TGTGCCAGCAGTTTATCGAGGATTAAGGGACAGGGGGGGAAAGAGACCCAGTACTTC. Translating gives CASSLSRIKGQGGKETQYF.

The chain combines TRBV29-1 with TRBJ2-7; D uncertain. The CDR3 length is 14 residues. The ends were cut back, 1 base at V and 1 base at J, with 11 bases in the middle. In germline, CDR1 is SQVTM, CDR2 ANQGSEA. CDR3: CSVEVPAVSYEQYF. As DNA, the CDR3 is TGCAGCGTTGAAGTGCCCGCAGTGTCCTACGAGCAGTACTTC.

The chain recombines TRBV4-1 with TRBJ2-7; TRBD1 matches 8 bases. The length of the CDR3 is 15 residues. Germline values: CDR1 MGHRA, CDR2 YSYEKL. Trimming cost V 0 bases and J 7 bases; bases outside gene matches: 8. The CDR3 spells CASSQDRTGQREQYF. CDR3 sequence (DNA): TGCGCCAGCAGCCAAGATCGGACAGGGCAAAGGGAGCAGTACTTC.

The chain joins TRBV7-3 to TRBJ1-3; D gene uncertain. This CDR3 is built from 16 residues. Germline values: CDR1 SGHTA, CDR2 FQGTGA. V was cut by 6 bases and J by 1 base, with 16 bases left in between. The CDR3 sequence: CASRQVLGASGNTIYF. The CDR3 region has the DNA TGTGCCAGCAGACAAGTCCTAGGTGCATCTGGAAACACCATATATTTT.

The rearrangement joins TRBV27 to TRBJ2-5, with 14 bases matching TRBD2. Germline lookup yields CDR1 MNHEY and CDR2 SMNVEV (reference sequence). With 2 bases clipped from V and 4 bases from J, the junction kept 0 bases outside the gene matches. The CDR3 contains 15 residues. The CDR3 sequence is CASSLGLAGGETQYF. DNA of the CDR3: TGTGCCAGCAGTTTAGGACTAGCGGGAGGAGAGACCCAGTACTTC.

The chain combines TRBV29-1 with TRBJ2-1, with TRBD2 matching over 14 bases. Trimming removed 7 bases from V and 6 bases from J; junction bases left unmatched: 2. The CDR3 loop spans 13 amino acids. The germline V gene has CDR1 SQVTM and CDR2 ANQGSEA. The CDR3 region is CSGGLAGVNEQFF. The CDR3 DNA reads as TGCAGCGGGGGACTAGCGGGAGTCAATGAGCAGTTCTTC.

The genes are TRBV7-6 and TRBJ2-7, with D tentatively TRBD1 (6 bases). V lost 0 bases to trimming and J lost 4 bases, with 10 bases between them. This CDR3 contains 14 residues. Germline CDR1 and CDR2: SGHVS and FNYEAQ. CDR3 DNA sequence: TGTGCCAGCAGCTTAGCACAGGGCCGATACGAGCAGTACTTC. It translates to CASSLAQGRYEQYF.

The rearrangement uses TRBV12-5 and TRBJ1-2; D gene uncertain. Germline V gives CDR1 LGHNT, CDR2 FRNRAP. The V and J ends lost 0 bases and 6 bases respectively, with 14 bases between them. CDR3 size: 15 residues. The CDR3: CASGLVPPVGDGYTF. CDR3 in DNA: TGTGCTAGTGGTTTGGTCCCCCCTGTTGGAGATGGCTACACCTTC.

This clone was found a few times. J is TRBJ2-3 and V is TRBV4-1; 7 nucleotides line up with TRBD2. V gave up 4 bases and J gave up 3 bases; unmatched junction bases: 4. In germline, CDR1 is MGHRA, CDR2 YSYEKL. The CDR3 length is 14 residues. The CDR3 loop reads CASSRTRLTDTQYF. The CDR3 nucleotides are TGCGCCAGCAGCCGGACTAGATTAACAGATACGCAGTATTTT.

The chain joins TRBV4-1 to TRBJ1-1; 8 positions match TRBD1. The CDR3 covers 16 residues. J lost 4 bases, V lost 2 bases, and 9 bases had no gene match. Germline assignment: CDR1 MGHRA and CDR2 YSYEKL. DNA of the CDR3: TGCGCCAGCAGCCAACCCGAGGACAGGGAGGGCACTGAAGCTTTCTTT. As protein: CASSQPEDREGTEAFF.

This clone appeared a single time. This chain joins TRBV5-1 and TRBJ2-3, with TRBD1 as a possible D gene (6 bases). CDR3 length equals 15 residues. Germline loops: CDR1 SGHRS, CDR2 YFSETQ. Trimming took off 3 bases at V and 1 base at J, with 12 bases between the two ends. CDR3 in DNA: TGCGCCAGCAGCTCCCCAGGGGCCGGCACAGATACGCAGTATTTT. Protein: CASSSPGAGTDTQYF.

The chain is built from TRBV5-4 and TRBJ2-3, with TRBD2 matching 12 bases. Trimming cost V 4 bases and J 5 bases; bases outside gene matches: 8. Per the germline V gene, CDR1 is SGHNT and CDR2 is YYREEE (reference sequence). This CDR3 spans 16 amino acids. This CDR3 is CASSPRTSGTGDTQYF. Written as DNA, the CDR3 is TGTGCCAGCAGCCCTCGGACTAGCGGGACGGGAGATACGCAGTATTTT.

This clone has a handful of counts. The V and J genes are TRBV27 and TRBJ1-1, with TRBD1 identical over 9 bases. Germline values: CDR1 MNHEY, CDR2 SMNVEV (reference sequence). The trim removed 2 bases at V and 5 bases at J, leaving 3 bases unmatched. The CDR3 runs to 14 residues. The CDR3: CASSLTQGATEAFF. CDR3 DNA sequence: TGTGCCAGCAGTTTAACACAGGGGGCAACTGAAGCTTTCTTT.

The genes are TRBV6-1 and TRBJ1-1; 9 nucleotides align to TRBD1. After removal of 2 bases from V and 7 bases from J, the junction contained 8 bases not matched to a gene. Germline V gene data show CDR1 as MNHNS and CDR2 as SASEGT. This CDR3 contains 15 residues. The CDR3, as DNA: TGTGCCAGCAGTGAACCGGGACAGGGTATTAATGAAGCTTTCTTT. Protein product: CASSEPGQGINEAFF.

The gene calls are TRBV6-5 and TRBJ2-5, with a possible D match to TRBD1 (6 bases). The CDR3 runs to 12 residues. Per the germline V gene, CDR1 is MNHEY and CDR2 is SVGAGI. The V and J ends lost 5 bases and 5 bases respectively, with 9 bases between them. The CDR3 DNA sequence: TGTGCCAGCAGTGGGACACGGGAGACCCAGTACTTC. It specifies CASSGTRETQYF.

This sequence joins TRBV5-4 and TRBJ2-7, with D maybe TRBD1 (5 bases). CDR3 length: 14 amino acids. The V end lost 2 bases, the J end lost 2 bases, and 11 bases lay between the germline ends. Germline CDR1 reads SGHNT; CDR2 reads YYREEE (reference sequence). The CDR3 loop reads CASSLEAGTYEQYF. The CDR3 DNA is TGTGCCAGCAGCTTAGAAGCAGGGACCTACGAGCAGTACTTC. The full variable domain, completed using reference TRBV5-4 and TRBJ2-7, is ETGVTQSPTHLIKTRGQQVTLRCSSQSGHNTVSWYQQALGQGPQFIFQYYREEENGRGNFPPRFSGLQFPNYSSELNVNALELDDSALYLCASSLEAGTYEQYFGPGTRLTVT.

The CDR3, as DNA: TGTGCCAGCAGCCCGCGGAAGAATTCAGGGGAAGCTTTCTTT. It translates to CASSPRKNSGEAFF. The chain carries TRBV7-9 and TRBJ1-1; a possible D gene is TRBD1 (5 bases). The CDR3 is made up of 14 amino acids. Germline CDR1 SEHNR, CDR2 FQNEAQ (reference sequence). Trimming pared 5 bases from V and 8 bases from J, leaving 18 bases between.

The rearrangement uses TRBV12-5 and TRBJ2-5, with TRBD2 matching 10 bases. The CDR3 loop spans 17 amino acids. V shed 0 bases and J 1 base; nucleotides not matched to a gene: 5. Germline assignment: CDR1 LGHNT and CDR2 FRNRAP. CDR3: CASGLVGAGGVQETQYF. Here the CDR3 DNA reads TGTGCTAGTGGTTTGGTAGGAGCGGGAGGGGTCCAAGAGACCCAGTACTTC. Full variable domain (remainder filled in from reference TRBV12-5 and TRBJ2-5): DARVTQTPRHKVTEMGQEVTMRCQPILGHNTVFWYRQTMMQGLELLAYFRNRAPLDDSGMPKDRFSAEMPDATLATLKIQPSEPRDSAVYFCASGLVGAGGVQETQYFGPGTRLLVL.

The CDR3 coding sequence is TGTGCCACCAGCAGGGATCAAGGGGGAGAGACCCAGTACTTC. Translation: CATSRDQGGETQYF. The V call is TRBV15, the J call TRBJ2-5; D is perhaps TRBD1 (6 bases). This CDR3 is built from 14 residues. V was pared by 3 bases and J by 4 bases, with 12 bases between. The germline V gene has CDR1 LNHNV and CDR2 YYDKDF (reference sequence).

The rearrangement links TRBV12-5 to TRBJ2-7, with D hard to call. Germline V CDR1 and CDR2: LGHNT, FRNRAP. Trimming pared 0 bases from V and 5 bases from J, leaving 5 bases between. The CDR3 sequence is 12 residues long. CDR3 coding DNA: TGTGCTAGTGGTTTGGTACAAAACGAGCAGTACTTC. It translates to CASGLVQNEQYF. The complete variable domain, with remaining parts taken from reference TRBV12-5 and TRBJ2-7, reads DARVTQTPRHKVTEMGQEVTMRCQPILGHNTVFWYRQTMMQGLELLAYFRNRAPLDDSGMPKDRFSAEMPDATLATLKIQPSEPRDSAVYFCASGLVQNEQYFGPGTRLTVT.

The J gene is TRBJ1-3, the V gene TRBV25-1; TRBD1 matches at 9 bases. The CDR3 runs to 14 residues. CDR1 is MGHDK, CDR2 SYGVNS, per germline. V shed 4 bases and J 8 bases; nucleotides not matched to a gene: 6. CDR3 sequence: CASSVRTGVDTIYF. Here the CDR3 DNA reads TGTGCCAGCAGTGTCCGGACAGGGGTAGACACCATATATTTT.

This chain joins TRBV15 and TRBJ1-2, with a weak D call TRBD1 (6 bases). Germline-derived CDR1 and CDR2 are LNHNV and YYDKDF (reference sequence). This CDR3 has 14 amino acids. Between the trimmed V and J ends, which lost 0 bases and 4 bases, there was a span of 9 bases. For the CDR3, the DNA is TGTGCCACCAGCAGAGATCTGGACAGCTATGGCTACACCTTC. This translates into CATSRDLDSYGYTF.

The V gene is TRBV18, the J gene TRBJ1-2; tentatively, D is TRBD1 (5 bases). This CDR3 contains 13 residues. Germline V gene sequence: CDR1 KGHSH, CDR2 LQKENI. Trimming took 3 bases from V and 3 from J, leaving 8 bases between them. The CDR3 reads CASSPATDYGYTF. CDR3 DNA sequence: TGTGCCAGCTCACCGGCGACAGACTATGGCTACACCTTC.

This rearrangement joins TRBV10-3 to TRBJ1-5; D is perhaps TRBD1 (6 bases). This CDR3 has 15 amino acids. V lost 4 bases and J 7 bases, leaving 17 bases between the germline ends. In germline, CDR1 is ENHRY, CDR2 SYGVKD. For the CDR3, the DNA is TGTGCCATCAGTGCGGGACCAGGGGTCGGGCAGCCCCAGCATTTT. Residues: CAISAGPGVGQPQHF.

This chain links TRBV5-6 with TRBJ2-5; D is ambiguous. This CDR3 region has 13 residues. V was pared by 2 bases and J by 3 bases, with 8 bases between. Germline assignment: CDR1 SGHDT and CDR2 YYEEEE. CDR3 amino acids: CASSFGHKETQYF. The CDR3 nucleotides are TGTGCCAGCAGCTTTGGGCATAAAGAGACCCAGTACTTC.

This chain joins TRBV7-2 and TRBJ2-3; 7 bases match TRBD2. This CDR3 contains 16 residues. Germline V CDR1 and CDR2: SGHTA, FQGNSA. Germline trimming cut 5 bases from V and 4 bases from J; bases unmatched to any gene: 12. CDR3 nucleotide sequence: TGTGCCAGCAGCCGAAACGGGAGGATTCTTCCAGATACGCAGTATTTT. Translation: CASSRNGRILPDTQYF.

CDR3: CASSGTGGEKFF. CDR3 in DNA: TGTGCCAGCAGTGGAACAGGGGGCGAAAAGTTCTTC. The rearrangement uses TRBV2 and TRBJ2-1; TRBD1 aligns across 9 bases. The CDR3 extends over 12 amino acids. V lost 4 bases to trimming and J lost 14 bases; unmatched junction nucleotides: 6. Germline CDR1 is SNHLY and CDR2 is FYNNEI.